This T cell receptor (beta chain) was profiled in a study of T-cell memory formation after mild COVID-19. Study context: TCR clustering was largely donor specific. Study-level findings and limits: Clones shrinking from day 15 to 85 showed even CD4/CD8 mixes; later expanders tilted CD4+. SARS-CoV-2 specificity was not confirmed for second-wave clones peaking on day 37.

This CDR3 has 13 residues. V lost 3 bases and J lost 2, with 5 bases in between. Germline V CDR1 and CDR2: LNHDA, SQIVND (reference sequence). This clonotype was detected only a few times. Its antigen is undetermined. TCRdb itself ran the 5' RACE reads through MiXCR, one entry per CDR3 protein. The sample contains around 55,000 distinct CDR3 sequences, approximately 9.5% of which appear only once. The sequence was obtained from a young man who had mild COVID-19 (a few samples of this study predate the infection). Cell type and time point are not known. The sequenced sample consisted of PBMCs or a T cell subset sorted from them (not recorded which). This chain connects TRBV19 to TRBJ1-5; no firm D call. The chain's CDR3 is CASSIGGNQPQHF. CDR3 DNA: TGTGCCAGTAGTATCGGGGGCAATCAGCCCCAGCATTTT.